Below, 20 T cell receptor beta chains from the same sample are listed, as sequenced in a study of OX40 agonist ivuxolimab in advanced cancers. The protocol was immunoSEQ multiplex PCR, while the TCRdb copy is restricted to in-frame clones and leaves out a portion. Of 65,000 to 85,000 clones listed, around 86% are singletons. The material sequenced was CD4+ or CD8+ T cells sorted from blood, taken in a trial of the OX40 agonist ivuxolimab. The receptors were sampled from an adult with an advanced solid tumor such as melanoma, head and neck, liver or kidney cancer.

The rearrangement uses TRBV25-1 and TRBJ2-7, with D possibly being TRBD1 (6 bases). Germline CDR1 is MGHDK and CDR2 is SYGVNS. The V end lost 5 bases, the J end lost 2 bases, and 13 bases lay between the germline ends. The CDR3 totals 14 residues. The CDR3 sequence is CASSRQVGPYEQYF. The CDR3 DNA reads as TGTGCCAGCAGTAGACAGGTGGGACCCTACGAGCAGTACTTC.

The CDR3 nucleotides are TGTGCCAGCTCACCAGGAGTGGGTGAAAAACTGTTTTTT. Its protein is CASSPGVGEKLFF. This chain uses TRBV18 with TRBJ1-4; no reliable D call. The CDR3 spans 13 residues. Germline V gene lookup returns CDR1 KGHSH and CDR2 LQKENI. V shed 2 bases and J shed 7 bases, with 8 bases lying between them.

This chain uses TRBV7-7 with TRBJ1-6; D unresolved. The CDR3 consists of 13 residues. Trimming cost V 5 bases and J 10 bases, with 12 bases left between them. Germline V gene lookup returns CDR1 SSHAT and CDR2 FNYEAQ (reference sequence). The CDR3 reads CASSPTPGSPLHF. CDR3 DNA: TGTGCCAGCAGCCCGACTCCGGGCTCACCCCTCCACTTT.

This clone was counted a few times. The rearrangement uses TRBV30 and TRBJ2-7, with TRBD1 identical over 8 bases. There are 12 residues in the CDR3. Germline V gene data show CDR1 as GTSNPN and CDR2 as SVGIG (reference sequence). Germline trimming cut 5 bases from V and 3 bases from J; bases unmatched to any gene: 3. The CDR3 sequence: CAWADRVYEQYF. In DNA, the CDR3 is TGTGCCTGGGCGGACAGGGTCTACGAGCAGTACTTC.

J is TRBJ1-4 and V is TRBV4-1; 7 nucleotides agree with TRBD1. Trimming took 0 bases from V and 5 from J; bases not matched to a gene: 6. Germline CDR1 reads MGHRA; CDR2 reads YSYEKL. The CDR3 consists of 16 residues. DNA for the CDR3: TGCGCCAGCAGCCAAGATAAAGACAGGGCAAATGAAAAACTGTTTTTT. Residues: CASSQDKDRANEKLFF.

The V gene is TRBV9, the J gene TRBJ2-2; D not resolved. V lost 1 base and J lost 4, with 11 bases in between. The germline V gene has CDR1 SGDLS and CDR2 YYNGEE. There are 15 residues in the CDR3. The CDR3 DNA follows: TGTGCCAGCAGCGTATCAGTAACGATCACCGGGGAGCTGTTTTTT. As protein: CASSVSVTITGELFF.

The chain employs TRBV10-3 and TRBJ1-1; 8 bases match TRBD1. Germline V lookup: CDR1 ENHRY, CDR2 SYGVKD. The CDR3 is 14 residues long. Germline trimming cut 10 bases from V and 1 base from J; bases unmatched to any gene: 8. CDR3 coding DNA: TGTGCCACTTCGGGACAGGCGGGGAACACTGAAGCTTTCTTT. Its protein is CATSGQAGNTEAFF.

This rearrangement joins TRBV5-1 to TRBJ1-2; TRBD1 matches at 9 bases. The CDR3 is made up of 15 amino acids. Germline V CDR1 and CDR2: SGHRS, YFSETQ. After removal of 2 bases from V and 4 bases from J, the junction contained 6 bases not matched to a gene. The CDR3 sequence: CASSLQGASFYGYTF. Here the CDR3 DNA reads TGCGCCAGCAGCTTACAGGGGGCGAGCTTCTATGGCTACACCTTC. Full variable domain (missing parts from reference TRBV5-1 and TRBJ1-2): KAGVTQTPRYLIKTRGQQVTLSCSPISGHRSVSWYQQTPGQGLQFLFEYFSETQRNKGNFPGRFSGRQFSNSRSEMNVSTLELGDSALYLCASSLQGASFYGYTFGSGTRLTVV.

This clone was recorded once. V is TRBV10-3 and J is TRBJ2-1; a possible D gene is TRBD2 (6 bases). Germline CDR1 reads ENHRY; CDR2 reads SYGVKD. V gave up 6 bases and J gave up 12 bases, with 21 bases separating them. The CDR3 runs 14 residues. CDR3 sequence (DNA): TGTGCCATCAGCGGAGGGACGGGTACAATGAGGCAGTTCTTC. Its translation is CAISGGTGTMRQFF.

Notes on this clone: In the same sample, other DNA sequences code for this CDR3. The chain has TRBV7-2 and TRBJ1-5; no definite D call. V was clipped by 1 base and J by 0 bases, with 4 bases between them. This CDR3 has 14 residues. CDR1 is SGHTA and CDR2 is FQGNSA in the germline V gene. CDR3 sequence: CASSLDSSNQPQHF. The DNA for the CDR3 is TGTGCCAGCAGCTTAGATAGTAGCAATCAGCCCCAGCATTTT.

This chain uses TRBV7-6 with TRBJ1-3; TRBD1 agrees at 9 bases. CDR1 SGHVS and CDR2 FNYEAQ come from the germline V gene. The trim removed 5 bases at V and 7 bases at J, leaving 6 bases unmatched. The CDR3 consists of 14 residues. This chain's CDR3 is CASSIPGQGNTIYF. CDR3 nucleotides: TGTGCCAGCAGCATACCGGGACAGGGTAACACCATATATTTT.

This sequence joins TRBV7-9 and TRBJ2-3; TRBD2 aligns across 11 bases. With V trimmed by 5 bases and J by 2 bases, 6 bases remained unmatched. The CDR3 consists of 16 residues. The germline gives CDR1 SEHNR, CDR2 FQNEAQ (reference sequence). CDR3: CASSQTSGATTDTQYF. In DNA form, the CDR3 reads TGTGCCAGCAGCCAGACTAGCGGGGCTACCACAGATACGCAGTATTTT.

The chain couples TRBV7-6 to TRBJ2-7; D is unresolved. The CDR3 loop spans 14 amino acids. Trimming stripped 5 bases from V and 4 bases from J, with 15 bases between. CDR1 is SGHVS and CDR2 is FNYEAQ in the germline V gene. This CDR3 is CASSRKIDWYEQYF. In DNA form, the CDR3 reads TGTGCCAGCAGCCGTAAGATAGACTGGTACGAGCAGTACTTC. The variable domain in full, with the rest retrieved from reference TRBV7-6 and TRBJ2-7, is GAGVSQSPRYKVTKRGQDVALRCDPISGHVSLYWYRQALGQGPEFLTYFNYEAQQDKSGLPNDRFSAERPEGSISTLTIQRTEQRDSAMYRCASSRKIDWYEQYFGPGTRLTVT.

The chain carries TRBV9 and TRBJ2-1; 8 bases agree with TRBD2. Germline V lookup: CDR1 SGDLS, CDR2 YYNGEE. The trim removed 4 bases at V and 6 bases at J, leaving 24 bases unmatched. The CDR3 is 20 amino acids. CDR3 loop: CASSPTGGARKIHIGNEQFF. The DNA for the CDR3 is TGTGCCAGCAGCCCCACCGGGGGGGCACGGAAGATACACATCGGCAATGAGCAGTTCTTC. The full variable domain, in which reference TRBV9 and TRBJ2-1 provide the parts outside the CDR3, is DSGVTQTPKHLITATGQRVTLRCSPRSGDLSVYWYQQSLDQGLQFLIQYYNGEERAKGNILERFSAQQFPDLHSELNLSSLELGDSALYFCASSPTGGARKIHIGNEQFFGPGTRLTVL.

There are a few counts of this clone. The chain recombines TRBV6-6 with TRBJ1-2, with D unclear. V was trimmed by 4 bases and J by 7 bases, leaving 7 bases between them. CDR3 length: 11 residues. Germline CDR1 reads MNHNY; CDR2 reads SVGAGI (reference sequence). The CDR3 region has the DNA TGTGCCAGCAGTTCAGAGAGTGGCTACACCTTC. Translated: CASSSESGYTF.

V is TRBV5-1 and J is TRBJ2-3; D is undetermined. The CDR3 has 13 amino acids. Germline assignment: CDR1 SGHRS and CDR2 YFSETQ. Trimming cost V 5 bases and J 3 bases, with 10 bases left between them. CDR3 loop: CASRFTRTDTQYF. As DNA, the CDR3 is TGCGCCAGCAGATTTACGCGGACAGATACGCAGTATTTT. Together with reference TRBV5-1 and TRBJ2-3, the CDR3 gives the full variable domain: KAGVTQTPRYLIKTRGQQVTLSCSPISGHRSVSWYQQTPGQGLQFLFEYFSETQRNKGNFPGRFSGRQFSNSRSEMNVSTLELGDSALYLCASRFTRTDTQYFGPGTRLTVL.

The rearrangement joins TRBV7-2 to TRBJ2-1, with 12 nucleotides matching TRBD2. Trimming at V came to 5 bases and at J to 7 bases, leaving 9 bases not matched to a gene. The CDR3 spans 16 residues. Germline loops: CDR1 SGHTA, CDR2 FQGNSA. The CDR3, as DNA: TGTGCCAGCAGCCGTGCTAGCGGGAGGGCACGGAATGAGCAGTTCTTC. Protein product: CASSRASGRARNEQFF.

The rearrangement joins TRBV11-3 to TRBJ1-1; D ambiguous. The germline V gene has CDR1 SGHNT and CDR2 YENEEA. CDR3 size: 15 residues. With 2 bases removed from V and 0 bases from J, the gap between germline ends came to 10 bases. The CDR3 spells CASSLNGVMNTEAFF. The CDR3 DNA is TGTGCCAGCAGCTTAAACGGCGTCATGAACACTGAAGCTTTCTTT.

Only one count was recorded for this clone. This chain connects TRBV7-2 to TRBJ2-5, with D perhaps being TRBD1 or TRBD2 (5 bases each). V lost 5 bases, J lost 5 bases, and 18 bases lay in between. CDR1 and CDR2 from the germline V gene are SGHTA and FQGNSA. CDR3 length equals 15 residues. CDR3 amino acids: CASSPASGWGETQYF. The CDR3 nucleotides are TGTGCCAGCAGCCCGGCCTCAGGCTGGGGGGAGACCCAGTACTTC. Full variable domain (remainder filled in from reference TRBV7-2 and TRBJ2-5): GAGVSQSPSNKVTEKGKDVELRCDPISGHTALYWYRQSLGQGLEFLIYFQGNSAPDKSGLPSDRFSAERTGGSVSTLTIQRTQQEDSAVYLCASSPASGWGETQYFGPGTRLLVL.

DNA for the CDR3: TGTGCTAGTGGTTTGGTACCCCCCCTTCCTTACACTGAAGCTTTCTTT. This translates into CASGLVPPLPYTEAFF. The rearrangement uses TRBV12-5 and TRBJ1-1; D not certain. Germline CDR1 reads LGHNT; CDR2 reads FRNRAP. The V end was cut by 0 bases, the J end by 3 bases, with 14 bases between. CDR3 size: 16 residues.